This T cell receptor beta chain was sequenced during a study of blood T cells in healthy people across ages. V dropped 2 bases and J dropped 5 bases, with 19 bases sitting between them. Germline V CDR1 and CDR2: MNHEY, SVGEGT. CDR3 length equals 16 residues. The second PCR ran roughly 6 to 11 cycles with a sample-barcoded 5' primer and J-beta primers. In TCRdb, the 5' RACE reads were re-called with MiXCR into one record per CDR3 protein. This repertoire shows about 1.8 million distinct CDR3 sequences, 49% found once; its top ten account for roughly 2.1%. The TCR originated in a woman aged 40 to 50 in good health. The J gene is TRBJ2-7, the V gene TRBV6-2 or TRBV6-3; tentatively, D is TRBD2 (7 bases). Sequencing input: blood. The CDR3 nucleotides read TGTGCCAGCAGTTACGGGGAGGGGGGGCGAACTGACGAGCAGTACTTC. Amino acid sequence: CASSYGEGGRTDEQYF.